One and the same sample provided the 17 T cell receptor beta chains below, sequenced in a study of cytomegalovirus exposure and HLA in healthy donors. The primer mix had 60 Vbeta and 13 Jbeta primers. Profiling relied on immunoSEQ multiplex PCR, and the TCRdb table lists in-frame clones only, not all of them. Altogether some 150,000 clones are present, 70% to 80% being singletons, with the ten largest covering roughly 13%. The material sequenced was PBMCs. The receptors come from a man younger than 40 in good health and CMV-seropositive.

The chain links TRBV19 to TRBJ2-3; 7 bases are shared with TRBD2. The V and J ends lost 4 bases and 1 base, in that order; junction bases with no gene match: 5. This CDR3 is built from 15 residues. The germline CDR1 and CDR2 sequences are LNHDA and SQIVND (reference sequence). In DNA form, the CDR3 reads TGTGCCAGTAGTAGTAGCGGGCCCGGCACAGATACGCAGTATTTT. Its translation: CASSSSGPGTDTQYF.

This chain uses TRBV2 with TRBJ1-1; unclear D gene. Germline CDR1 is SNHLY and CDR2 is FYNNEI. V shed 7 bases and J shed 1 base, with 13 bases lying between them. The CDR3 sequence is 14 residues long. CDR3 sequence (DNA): TGTGCCAGCATGGTCGGGGTCGGGAACACTGAAGCTTTCTTT. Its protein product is CASMVGVGNTEAFF. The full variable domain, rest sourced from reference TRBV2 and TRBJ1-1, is EPEVTQTPSHQVTQMGQEVILRCVPISNHLYFYWYRQILGQKVEFLVSFYNNEISEKSEIFDDQFSVERPDGSNFTLKIRSTKLEDSAMYFCASMVGVGNTEAFFGQGTRLTVV.

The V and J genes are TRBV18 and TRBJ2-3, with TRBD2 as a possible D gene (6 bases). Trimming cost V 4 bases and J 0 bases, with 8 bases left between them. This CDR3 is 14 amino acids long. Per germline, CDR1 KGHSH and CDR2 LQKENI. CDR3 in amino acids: CASSLSGSTDTQYF. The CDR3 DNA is TGTGCCAGCTCACTTAGCGGTAGCACAGATACGCAGTATTTT.

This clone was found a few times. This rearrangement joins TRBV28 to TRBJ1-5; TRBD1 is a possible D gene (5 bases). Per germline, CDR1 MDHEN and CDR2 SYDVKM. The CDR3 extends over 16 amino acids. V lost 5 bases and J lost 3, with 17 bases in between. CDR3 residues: CASSPRGGVFNQPQHF. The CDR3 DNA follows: TGTGCCAGCAGTCCTCGAGGAGGGGTCTTCAATCAGCCCCAGCATTTT.

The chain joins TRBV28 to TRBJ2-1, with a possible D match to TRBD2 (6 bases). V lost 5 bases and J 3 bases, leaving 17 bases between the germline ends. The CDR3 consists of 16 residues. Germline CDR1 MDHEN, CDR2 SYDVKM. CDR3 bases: TGTGCCAGCAGTGACGTGGAGGGTAGGTACTACAATGAGCAGTTCTTC. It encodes CASSDVEGRYYNEQFF.

This CDR3 reads CANDYRDRRCGYTF. DNA of the CDR3: TGCGCCAACGACTACCGGGACAGGCGGTGTGGCTACACCTTC. V gene TRBV5-1 combines with J gene TRBJ1-2; 8 bases align to TRBD1. This CDR3 spans 14 amino acids. V was clipped by 9 bases and J by 7 bases; unmatched bases: 14. Germline values: CDR1 SGHRS, CDR2 YFSETQ.

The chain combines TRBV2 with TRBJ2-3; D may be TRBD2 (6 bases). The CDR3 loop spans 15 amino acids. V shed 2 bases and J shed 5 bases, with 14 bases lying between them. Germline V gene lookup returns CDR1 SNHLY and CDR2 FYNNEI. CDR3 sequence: CASSEQTSPGDTQYF. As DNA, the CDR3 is TGTGCCAGCAGTGAACAGACTAGTCCAGGAGATACGCAGTATTTT.

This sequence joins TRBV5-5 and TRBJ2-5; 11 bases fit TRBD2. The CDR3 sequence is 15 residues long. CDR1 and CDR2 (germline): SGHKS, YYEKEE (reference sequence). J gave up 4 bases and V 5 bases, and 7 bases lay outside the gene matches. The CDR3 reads CASSLVAGGIETQYF. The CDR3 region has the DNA TGTGCCAGCAGTCTTGTAGCGGGAGGGATAGAGACCCAGTACTTC.

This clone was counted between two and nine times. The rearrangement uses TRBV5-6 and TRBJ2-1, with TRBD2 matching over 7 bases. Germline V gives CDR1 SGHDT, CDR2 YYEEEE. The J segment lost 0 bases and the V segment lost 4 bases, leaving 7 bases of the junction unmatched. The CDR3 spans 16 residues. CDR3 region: CASSMGGETSYNEQFF. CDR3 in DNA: TGTGCCAGCAGCATGGGGGGGGAGACCTCCTACAATGAGCAGTTCTTC.

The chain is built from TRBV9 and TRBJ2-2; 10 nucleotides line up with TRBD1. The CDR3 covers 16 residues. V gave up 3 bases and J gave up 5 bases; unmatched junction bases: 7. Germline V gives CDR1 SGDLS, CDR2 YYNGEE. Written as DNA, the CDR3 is TGTGCCAGCAGCGAGGGACAGGGGATTAGGACCGGGGAGCTGTTTTTT. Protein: CASSEGQGIRTGELFF. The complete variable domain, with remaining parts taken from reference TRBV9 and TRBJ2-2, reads DSGVTQTPKHLITATGQRVTLRCSPRSGDLSVYWYQQSLDQGLQFLIQYYNGEERAKGNILERFSAQQFPDLHSELNLSSLELGDSALYFCASSEGQGIRTGELFFGEGSRLTVL.

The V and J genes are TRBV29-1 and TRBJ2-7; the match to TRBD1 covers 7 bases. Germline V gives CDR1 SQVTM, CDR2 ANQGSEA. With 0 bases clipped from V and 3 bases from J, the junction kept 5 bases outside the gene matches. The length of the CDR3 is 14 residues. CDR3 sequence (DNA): TGCAGCGTTGAAGAGGGTGGGACAGACTACGAGCAGTACTTC. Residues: CSVEEGGTDYEQYF.

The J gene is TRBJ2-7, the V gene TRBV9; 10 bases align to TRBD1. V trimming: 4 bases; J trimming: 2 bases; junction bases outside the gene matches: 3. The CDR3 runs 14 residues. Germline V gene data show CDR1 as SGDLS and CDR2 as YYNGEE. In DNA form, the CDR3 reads TGTGCCAGCAGCCCGGGGACAGGGGCCTACGAGCAGTACTTC. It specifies CASSPGTGAYEQYF.

The CDR3 loop reads CASSGRTGAYGYTF. The CDR3 DNA sequence: TGCGCCAGCAGCGGGAGGACAGGAGCCTATGGCTACACCTTC. The rearrangement uses TRBV5-1 and TRBJ1-2; 7 nucleotides agree with TRBD1. The CDR3 covers 14 residues. Germline V gene sequence: CDR1 SGHRS, CDR2 YFSETQ. Trimming cost V 4 bases and J 4 bases; bases outside gene matches: 7.

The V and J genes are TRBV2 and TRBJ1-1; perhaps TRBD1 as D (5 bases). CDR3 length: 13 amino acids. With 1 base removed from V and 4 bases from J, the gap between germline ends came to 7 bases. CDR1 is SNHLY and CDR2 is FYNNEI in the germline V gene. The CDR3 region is CASSEGQGTEAFF. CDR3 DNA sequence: TGTGCCAGCAGTGAAGGGCAGGGCACTGAAGCTTTCTTT.

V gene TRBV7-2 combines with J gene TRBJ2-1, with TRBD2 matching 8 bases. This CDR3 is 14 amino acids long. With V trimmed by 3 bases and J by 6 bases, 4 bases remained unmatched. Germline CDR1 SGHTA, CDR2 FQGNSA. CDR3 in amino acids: CASSFRTSLNEQFF. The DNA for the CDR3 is TGTGCCAGCAGCTTTCGGACTAGCCTCAATGAGCAGTTCTTC.

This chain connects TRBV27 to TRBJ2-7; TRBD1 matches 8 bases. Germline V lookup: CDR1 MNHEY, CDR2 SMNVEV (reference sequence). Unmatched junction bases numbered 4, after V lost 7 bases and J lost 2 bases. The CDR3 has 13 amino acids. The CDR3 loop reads CASTRTGTYEQYF. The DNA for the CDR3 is TGTGCCAGCACCCGGACAGGGACCTACGAGCAGTACTTC.

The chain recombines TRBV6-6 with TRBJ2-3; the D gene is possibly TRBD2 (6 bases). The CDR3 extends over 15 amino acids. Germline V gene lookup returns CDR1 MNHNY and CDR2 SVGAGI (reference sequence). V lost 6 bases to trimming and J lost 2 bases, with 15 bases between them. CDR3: CASSQGLSHTDTQYF. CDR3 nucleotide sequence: TGTGCCAGCAGCCAAGGACTATCCCACACAGATACGCAGTATTTT.